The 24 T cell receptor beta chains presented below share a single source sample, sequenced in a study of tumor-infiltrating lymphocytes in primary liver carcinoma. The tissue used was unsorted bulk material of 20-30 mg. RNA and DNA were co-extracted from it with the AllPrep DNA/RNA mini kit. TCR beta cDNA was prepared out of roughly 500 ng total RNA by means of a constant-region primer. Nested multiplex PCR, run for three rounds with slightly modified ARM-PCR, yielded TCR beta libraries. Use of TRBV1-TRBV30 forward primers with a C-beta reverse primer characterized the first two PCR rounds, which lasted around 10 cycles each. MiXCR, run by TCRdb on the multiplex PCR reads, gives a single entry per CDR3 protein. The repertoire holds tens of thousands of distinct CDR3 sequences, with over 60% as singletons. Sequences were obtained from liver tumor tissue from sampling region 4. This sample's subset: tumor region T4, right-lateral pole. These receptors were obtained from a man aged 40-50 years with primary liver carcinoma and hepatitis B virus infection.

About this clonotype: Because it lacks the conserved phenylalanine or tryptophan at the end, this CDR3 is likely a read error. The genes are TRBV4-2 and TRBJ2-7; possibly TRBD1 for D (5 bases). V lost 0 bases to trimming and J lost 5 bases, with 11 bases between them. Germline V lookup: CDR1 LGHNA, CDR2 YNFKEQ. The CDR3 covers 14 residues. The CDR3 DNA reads TGTGCCAGCAGCCAAGACCGGGCAGGGAACGAGCAGTACCTC. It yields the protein CASSQDRAGNEQYL.

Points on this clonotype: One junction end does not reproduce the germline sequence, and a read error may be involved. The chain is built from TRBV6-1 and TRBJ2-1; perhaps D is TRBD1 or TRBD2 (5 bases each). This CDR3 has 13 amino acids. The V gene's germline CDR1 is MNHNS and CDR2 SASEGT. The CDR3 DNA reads TGTGCCAACAGTGAAGGGGCCGGGGATGAGCAGTTCTTC. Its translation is CANSEGAGDEQFF.

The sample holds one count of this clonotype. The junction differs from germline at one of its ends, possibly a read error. This chain's CDR3 is CASSLCGTALGGYSF. The CDR3 DNA follows: TGTGCCAGTAGCTTATGTGGGACAGCCCTAGGAGGCTACAGCTTC. This chain uses TRBV11-2 with TRBJ1-2; TRBD1 aligns across 7 bases. CDR1 and CDR2 (germline): SGHAT, FQNNGV. CDR3 length equals 15 residues. Drawing the rest from reference TRBV11-2 and TRBJ1-2, the complete variable domain is EAGVAQSPRYKIIEKRQSVAFWCNPISGHATLYWYQQILGQGPKLLIQFQNNGVVDDSQLPKDRFSAERLKGVDSTLKIQPAKLEDSAVYLCASSLCGTALGGYSFGSGTRLTVV.

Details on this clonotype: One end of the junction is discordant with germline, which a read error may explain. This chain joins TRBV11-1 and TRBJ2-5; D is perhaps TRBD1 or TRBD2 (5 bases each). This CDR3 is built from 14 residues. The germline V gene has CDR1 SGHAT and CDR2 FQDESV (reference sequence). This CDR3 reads CTSSVQVEVEIQYF. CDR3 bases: TGTACCAGCAGTGTACAGGTGGAGGTGGAGATCCAGTACTTC.

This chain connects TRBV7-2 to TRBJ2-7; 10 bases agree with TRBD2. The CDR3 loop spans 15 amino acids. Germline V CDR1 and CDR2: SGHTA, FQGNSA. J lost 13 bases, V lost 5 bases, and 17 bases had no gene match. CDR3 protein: CASSAYSGGTSDQYF. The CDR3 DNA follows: TGTGCCAGCAGCGCTTATAGCGGGGGGACAAGTGATCAATACTTC.

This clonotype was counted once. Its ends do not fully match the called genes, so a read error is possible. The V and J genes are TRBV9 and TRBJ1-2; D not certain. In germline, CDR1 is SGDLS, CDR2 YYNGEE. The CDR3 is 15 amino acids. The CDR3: CVSSAHSRRGYGYTF. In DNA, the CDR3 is TGTGTCAGCAGCGCCCACAGCCGCCGCGGCTATGGCTACACCTTC. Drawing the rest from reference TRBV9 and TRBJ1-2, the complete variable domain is DSGVTQTPKHLITATGQRVTLRCSPRSGDLSVYWYQQSLDQGLQFLIQYYNGEERAKGNILERFSAQQFPDLHSELNLSSLELGDSALYFCVSSAHSRRGYGYTFGSGTRLTVV.

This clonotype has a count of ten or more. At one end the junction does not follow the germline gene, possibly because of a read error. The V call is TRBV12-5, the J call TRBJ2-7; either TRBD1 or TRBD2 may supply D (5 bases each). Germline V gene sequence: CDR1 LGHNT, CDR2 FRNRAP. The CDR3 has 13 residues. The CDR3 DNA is TGTGCCAGTGAGGGGACCGGTTCCTACGAGCACTATTTC. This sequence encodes CASEGTGSYEHYF.

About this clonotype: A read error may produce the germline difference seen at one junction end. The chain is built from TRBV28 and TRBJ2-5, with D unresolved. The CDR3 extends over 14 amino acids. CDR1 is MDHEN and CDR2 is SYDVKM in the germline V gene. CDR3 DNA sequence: TGTGCCAACAGTTTATGGGTGGGGATGGAGACCCAGTACTTC. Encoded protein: CANSLWVGMETQYF.

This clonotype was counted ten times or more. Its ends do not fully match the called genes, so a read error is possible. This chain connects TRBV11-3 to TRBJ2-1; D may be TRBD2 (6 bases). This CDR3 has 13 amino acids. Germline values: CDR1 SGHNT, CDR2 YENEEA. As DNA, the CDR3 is TGTACCAGCAGCTTAGATAGCGGTAATGAGCAGTTCTTC. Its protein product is CTSSLDSGNEQFF.

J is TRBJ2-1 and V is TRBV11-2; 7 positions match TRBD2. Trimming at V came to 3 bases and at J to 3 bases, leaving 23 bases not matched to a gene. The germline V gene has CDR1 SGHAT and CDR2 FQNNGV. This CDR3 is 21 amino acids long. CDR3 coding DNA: TGTGCCAGCAGCTTCAAGCATGAGTTGGGGCGGGAGCGGTGGAACTACAATGAGCAGTTCTTC. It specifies CASSFKHELGRERWNYNEQFF.

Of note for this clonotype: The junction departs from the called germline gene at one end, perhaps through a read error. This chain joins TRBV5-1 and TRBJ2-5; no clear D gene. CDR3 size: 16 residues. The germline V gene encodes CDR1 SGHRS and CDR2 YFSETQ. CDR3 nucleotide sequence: TGCGCCAGCAGCCCCCGAGCTGGAGTGGGCGAAGAGACCCAGTGCTTC. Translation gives CASSPRAGVGEETQCF.

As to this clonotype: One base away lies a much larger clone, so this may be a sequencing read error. Written as DNA, the CDR3 is TGCACCAGCTCTCTTCTAGCGGGAGGTTATGAGCAGTTCTTC. Translating gives CTSSLLAGGYEQFF. This chain links TRBV5-1 with TRBJ2-1, with 11 bases identical to TRBD2. The germline gives CDR1 SGHRS, CDR2 YFSETQ. The length of the CDR3 is 14 residues.

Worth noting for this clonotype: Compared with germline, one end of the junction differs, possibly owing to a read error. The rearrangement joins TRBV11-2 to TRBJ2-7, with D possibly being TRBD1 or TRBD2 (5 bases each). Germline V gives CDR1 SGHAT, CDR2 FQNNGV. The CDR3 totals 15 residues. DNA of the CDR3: TGTACCAGCAGCCAAGGGACGGGGAGAACCTACGAGCAGTATTTC. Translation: CTSSQGTGRTYEQYF. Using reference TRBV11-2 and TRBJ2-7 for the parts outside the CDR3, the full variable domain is EAGVAQSPRYKIIEKRQSVAFWCNPISGHATLYWYQQILGQGPKLLIQFQNNGVVDDSQLPKDRFSAERLKGVDSTLKIQPAKLEDSAVYLCTSSQGTGRTYEQYFGPGTRLTVT.

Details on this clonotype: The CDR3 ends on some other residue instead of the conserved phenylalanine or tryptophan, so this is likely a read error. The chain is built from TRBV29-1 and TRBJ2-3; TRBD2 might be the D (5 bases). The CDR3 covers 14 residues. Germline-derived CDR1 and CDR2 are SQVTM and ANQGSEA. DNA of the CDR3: TGCAGCGTTTCACCCCCGTCCGGGGTAGATACACAGTATTAT. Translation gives CSVSPPSGVDTQYY.

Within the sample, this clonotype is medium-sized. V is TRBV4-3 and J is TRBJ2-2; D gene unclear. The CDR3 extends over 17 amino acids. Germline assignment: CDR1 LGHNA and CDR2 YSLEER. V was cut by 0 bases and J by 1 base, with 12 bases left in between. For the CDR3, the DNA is TGCGCCAGCAGCCAAGATTTGGCTGGAAAGAACACCGGGGAGCTGTTTTTT. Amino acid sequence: CASSQDLAGKNTGELFF.

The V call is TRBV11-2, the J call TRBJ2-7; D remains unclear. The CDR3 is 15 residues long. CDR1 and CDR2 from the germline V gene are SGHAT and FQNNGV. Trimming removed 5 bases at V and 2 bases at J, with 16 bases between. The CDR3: CASSTRAGLTYEQYF. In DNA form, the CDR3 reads TGTGCCAGCAGCACACGGGCAGGCCTAACCTACGAGCAGTACTTC.

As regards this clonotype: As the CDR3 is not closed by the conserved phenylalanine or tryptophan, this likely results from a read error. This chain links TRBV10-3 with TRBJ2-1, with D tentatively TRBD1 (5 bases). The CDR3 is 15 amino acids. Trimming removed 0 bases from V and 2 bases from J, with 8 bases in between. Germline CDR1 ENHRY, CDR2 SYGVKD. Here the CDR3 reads CAISESSGPYNEQFL. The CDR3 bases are TGTGCCATCAGTGAGTCGTCAGGGCCCTACAATGAGCAGTTCTTG.

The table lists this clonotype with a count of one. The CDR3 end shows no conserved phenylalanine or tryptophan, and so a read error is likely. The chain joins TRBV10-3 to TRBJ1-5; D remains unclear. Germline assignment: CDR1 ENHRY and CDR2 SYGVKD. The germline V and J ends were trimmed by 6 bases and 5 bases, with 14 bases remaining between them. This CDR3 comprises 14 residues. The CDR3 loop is CAISKYEGDQPQHS. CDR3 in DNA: TGTGCCATCAGCAAGTATGAGGGCGATCAGCCCCAGCATTCT.

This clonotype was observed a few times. The CDR3 DNA reads TGTGCCAGAGAGTCCTCCGCCCCGGGCTGGACCGGGGAGCTGTTTTTT. Its protein is CARESSAPGWTGELFF. The chain combines TRBV12-3 or TRBV12-4 with TRBJ2-2; D remains ambiguous. This CDR3 comprises 16 residues. Between the trimmed V and J ends, which lost 9 bases and 5 bases, there was a span of 22 bases.

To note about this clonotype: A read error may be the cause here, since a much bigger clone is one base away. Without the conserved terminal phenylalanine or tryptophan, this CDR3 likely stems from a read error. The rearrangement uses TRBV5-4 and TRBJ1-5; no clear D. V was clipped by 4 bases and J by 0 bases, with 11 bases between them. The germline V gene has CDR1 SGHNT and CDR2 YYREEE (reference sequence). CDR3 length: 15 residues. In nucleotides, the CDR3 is TGTGCCAGCAGCCGCGACGGAAATAGCAATCAGCCCCAGCATTAT. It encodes CASSRDGNSNQPQHY.

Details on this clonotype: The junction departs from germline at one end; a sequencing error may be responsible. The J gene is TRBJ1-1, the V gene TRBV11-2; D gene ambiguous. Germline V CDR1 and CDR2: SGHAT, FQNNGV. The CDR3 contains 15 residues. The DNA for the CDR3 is TGTGTCAGCAGCCAGTGGCGTGGAAGTAACACTGAAGCTTTCTTT. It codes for CVSSQWRGSNTEAFF.

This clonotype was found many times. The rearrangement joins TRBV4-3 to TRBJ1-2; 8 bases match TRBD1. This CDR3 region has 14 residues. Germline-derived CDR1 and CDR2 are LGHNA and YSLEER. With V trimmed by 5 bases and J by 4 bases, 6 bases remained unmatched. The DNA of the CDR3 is TGCGCCAGCAGCTTCCAGGGGGCAGGCTATGGCTACACCTTC. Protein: CASSFQGAGYGYTF.

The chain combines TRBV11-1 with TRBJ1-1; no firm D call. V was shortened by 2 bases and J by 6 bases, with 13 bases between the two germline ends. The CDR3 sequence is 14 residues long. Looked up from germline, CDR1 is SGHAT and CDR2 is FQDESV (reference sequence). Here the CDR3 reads CASSLSRVIAEAFF. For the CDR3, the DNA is TGTGCCAGCAGCTTAAGTCGGGTGATAGCTGAAGCTTTCTTT.

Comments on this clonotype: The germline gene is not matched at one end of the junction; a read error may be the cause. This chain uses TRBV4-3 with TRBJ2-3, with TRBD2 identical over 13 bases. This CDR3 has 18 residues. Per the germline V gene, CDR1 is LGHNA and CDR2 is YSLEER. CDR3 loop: CASIPADTSGRATETQYF. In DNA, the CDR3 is TGCGCCAGCATCCCGGCCGATACTAGCGGGAGGGCCACAGAAACGCAGTATTTT.